One and the same sample provided the 7 T cell receptor beta chains below, sequenced in a study of cytomegalovirus exposure and HLA in healthy donors. The table came from immunoSEQ multiplex PCR; TCRdb's copy has only in-frame clones and leaves some out. Counted here are a few hundred thousand clones, approximately 90% occurring once; the ten biggest clones make up approximately 0.95%. The source material was PBMCs. The receptors were gathered from a woman between 18 and 29 years old in good health and CMV-seronegative.

V and J are TRBV5-1 and TRBJ1-4; 10 nucleotides line up with TRBD1. This CDR3 is 15 amino acids long. The V and J ends lost 5 bases and 6 bases, in that order; junction bases with no gene match: 7. From germline, CDR1 is SGHRS and CDR2 YFSETQ. The CDR3 sequence is CASSRRDRGHEKLFF. Written as DNA, the CDR3 is TGCGCCAGCAGTAGAAGAGACAGGGGGCATGAAAAACTGTTTTTT.

This chain connects TRBV10-3 to TRBJ2-3, with D maybe TRBD2 (6 bases). Germline CDR1 reads ENHRY; CDR2 reads SYGVKD. This CDR3 has 13 residues. V lost 4 bases to trimming and J lost 5 bases, with 10 bases between them. CDR3 protein: CAISAGAKDTQYF. For the CDR3, the DNA is TGTGCCATCAGTGCGGGAGCAAAAGATACGCAGTATTTT.

The V gene is TRBV19, the J gene TRBJ1-1; possibly TRBD1 for D (6 bases). This CDR3 spans 13 amino acids. V was trimmed by 7 bases and J by 9 bases, leaving 18 bases between them. CDR1 and CDR2 from the germline V gene are LNHDA and SQIVND (reference sequence). CDR3 sequence: CASITRGGGKAFF. CDR3 in DNA: TGTGCCAGTATCACGCGAGGGGGTGGGAAAGCTTTCTTT.

The chain has TRBV4-3 and TRBJ2-1; the D gene is possibly TRBD2 (5 bases). The ends were cut back, 4 bases at V and 10 bases at J, with 14 bases in the middle. Germline CDR1 is LGHNA and CDR2 is YSLEER. This CDR3 is built from 13 residues. The CDR3 nucleotides read TGCGCCAGCAGCCTCTCCGGGGTCACCGAGCAGTTCTTC. Translation gives CASSLSGVTEQFF.

This chain joins TRBV4-2 and TRBJ2-4; the match to TRBD2 covers 9 bases. The germline V gene has CDR1 LGHNA and CDR2 YNFKEQ. The CDR3 sequence is 18 residues long. The trim removed 0 bases at V and 0 bases at J, leaving 6 bases unmatched. CDR3 in amino acids: CASSQELSGGLAKNIQYF. CDR3 nucleotide sequence: TGTGCCAGCAGCCAAGAACTTAGCGGGGGACTAGCCAAAAACATTCAGTACTTC.

This chain links TRBV25-1 with TRBJ2-3; a possible D gene is TRBD1 (6 bases). V was clipped by 6 bases and J by 4 bases, with 11 bases between them. CDR3 length: 13 amino acids. Germline V gene sequence: CDR1 MGHDK, CDR2 SYGVNS. CDR3 bases: TGTGCCAGCAGCCCCAGGGGACCAGATACGCAGTATTTT. As protein: CASSPRGPDTQYF.

This sequence joins TRBV6-5 and TRBJ1-3; a possible D gene is TRBD1 (6 bases). Trimming stripped 5 bases from V and 6 bases from J, with 17 bases between. Germline V lookup: CDR1 MNHEY, CDR2 SVGAGI. CDR3 length: 15 amino acids. The CDR3, as DNA: TGTGCCAGCAGTCCAACTTTGGGGGCGGAAAACACCATATATTTT. Protein sequence: CASSPTLGAENTIYF.